Each of the 27 T cell receptor beta chains below was sequenced from the same sample in a study of T-cell memory formation after mild COVID-19. TCRdb ran MiXCR on the 5' RACE reads and lists one entry per CDR3 protein. This sample has around 300,000 distinct CDR3 sequences, with about an eighth found just once. The specimen sequenced was PBMCs or a T cell subset sorted from them (not recorded which). The receptors shown here come from a man aged 18 to 30 who had mild COVID-19 (a few samples of this study predate the infection). Cell type and time point are not known.

In its sample, this clonotype was seen a few times. J is TRBJ2-1 and V is TRBV7-9, with D possibly matching TRBD2 (5 bases). V was shortened by 3 bases and J by 10 bases, with 10 bases between the two germline ends. The CDR3 totals 12 residues. CDR1 is SEHNR, CDR2 FQNEAQ, per germline (reference sequence). CDR3 DNA sequence: TGTGCCAGCAGCTTGGGCAGGAGGGAGCAGTTCTTC. Residues: CASSLGRREQFF.

Many counts were recorded for this clonotype. The chain links TRBV20-1 to TRBJ1-5; unclear D gene. The CDR3 loop spans 14 amino acids. Between the trimmed V and J ends, which lost 0 bases and 4 bases, there was a span of 10 bases. Looked up from germline, CDR1 is DFQATT and CDR2 is SNEGSKA (reference sequence). The DNA of the CDR3 is TGCAGTGCTAGAGAGCTGAAGGGTAATCAGCCCCAGCATTTT. This gives the protein CSARELKGNQPQHF.

This clonotype was picked up a small number of times. The rearrangement joins TRBV7-2 to TRBJ1-2; the D is unclear. V was shortened by 1 base and J by 7 bases, with 10 bases between the two germline ends. Germline CDR1 and CDR2: SGHTA and FQGNSA. The CDR3 contains 13 residues. Here the CDR3 DNA reads TGTGCCAGCAGCTTAGAGAGGTGGACTGGCTACACCTTC. Amino acids: CASSLERWTGYTF.

This clonotype was picked up a small number of times. This chain connects TRBV7-2 to TRBJ2-5; D call uncertain. The CDR3 has 16 amino acids. Germline CDR1 is SGHTA and CDR2 is FQGNSA. The V end lost 4 bases, the J end lost 0 bases, and 15 bases lay between the germline ends. The CDR3 loop reads CASSSDPGRYQETQYF. The CDR3 DNA reads TGTGCCAGCAGCTCAGACCCCGGGCGGTACCAAGAGACCCAGTACTTC.

This clonotype came up a few times. The V gene is TRBV7-6, the J gene TRBJ2-1; 8 bases match TRBD2. The V gene end was trimmed by 8 bases and the J gene end by 10 bases; junction bases not matched to a gene: 13. Germline V gene sequence: CDR1 SGHVS, CDR2 FNYEAQ. This CDR3 contains 14 residues. This CDR3 reads CASLAGGSPAEQFF. Written as DNA, the CDR3 is TGTGCCAGCTTGGCGGGGGGCTCTCCCGCCGAGCAGTTCTTC.

There are a few counts of this clonotype. The chain couples TRBV9 to TRBJ2-1; possible D gene TRBD2, 5 bases. CDR1 SGDLS and CDR2 YYNGEE come from the germline V gene. V was pared by 0 bases and J by 9 bases, with 13 bases between. The CDR3 consists of 14 residues. The CDR3 bases are TGTGCCAGCAGCGTAGTGGAGGCCCCCGGTGAGCAGTTCTTC. Translating it yields CASSVVEAPGEQFF.

In its sample, this clonotype was seen a few times. V and J are TRBV27 and TRBJ1-6; 9 nucleotides match TRBD1. Germline lookup yields CDR1 MNHEY and CDR2 SMNVEV (reference sequence). The CDR3 extends over 16 amino acids. The ends lost 2 bases at V and 2 bases at J; junction bases unmatched: 1. The CDR3 bases are TGTGCCAGCAGTTTAGGGACAGGGCCCTATAATTCACCCCTCCACTTT. Translated: CASSLGTGPYNSPLHF.

This clonotype has ten or more counts. The chain employs TRBV5-1 and TRBJ2-2; D is perhaps TRBD1 (6 bases). The germline V and J ends were trimmed by 4 bases and 6 bases, with 16 bases remaining between them. Germline V CDR1 and CDR2: SGHRS, YFSETQ. This CDR3 has 15 residues. In DNA, the CDR3 is TGCGCCAGCAGCCCGACCACAGGGTCGGCCGGGGAGCTGTTTTTT. This codes for CASSPTTGSAGELFF.

In its sample, this clonotype was seen many times. CDR3 loop: CASRRDSPPSPLHF. CDR3 nucleotides: TGTGCCAGCAGAAGGGACAGTCCTCCTTCACCCCTCCACTTT. V is TRBV27 and J is TRBJ1-6; 7 nucleotides agree with TRBD1. V lost 6 bases, J lost 9 bases, and 8 bases stayed unmatched. CDR1 is MNHEY, CDR2 SMNVEV, per germline (reference sequence). The CDR3 is 14 residues long.

This clonotype has a handful of counts. This chain uses TRBV9 with TRBJ2-5; 8 bases fit TRBD2. Germline V gene sequence: CDR1 SGDLS, CDR2 YYNGEE. The CDR3 totals 16 residues. The V segment lost 0 bases and the J segment 4 bases; nucleotides outside the gene matches: 8. The CDR3 DNA reads TGTGCCAGCAGCGTAGCGCTAGCGGGTGACCGAGAGACCCAGTACTTC. Translation: CASSVALAGDRETQYF.

CDR3 residues: CASSIAPGQGSIQYF. DNA of the CDR3: TGTGCCAGCAGTATAGCACCGGGACAGGGTAGCATTCAGTACTTC. This chain connects TRBV6-5 to TRBJ2-4, with 9 nucleotides matching TRBD1. V lost 5 bases, J lost 9 bases, and 11 bases stayed unmatched. The CDR3 runs 15 residues. Germline V gene data show CDR1 as MNHEY and CDR2 as SVGAGI.

In this sample, this clonotype turned up a few times. V and J are TRBV5-6 and TRBJ2-3; D is unresolved. The CDR3 extends over 16 amino acids. From germline, CDR1 is SGHDT and CDR2 YYEEEE. V lost 1 base and J 0 bases, leaving 12 bases between the germline ends. The CDR3 nucleotides read TGTGCCAGCAGCTTGTCTGTCCGGATTAGCACAGATACGCAGTATTTT. As protein: CASSLSVRISTDTQYF.

This clonotype was observed many times. This chain connects TRBV6-5 to TRBJ1-6; D perhaps matches TRBD1 (6 bases). V lost 6 bases, J lost 0 bases, and 15 bases lay in between. Germline V CDR1 and CDR2: MNHEY, SVGAGI. The CDR3 has 17 amino acids. In DNA, the CDR3 is TGTGCCAGCAGACCGGACAGCGAAGGCTCCTATAATTCACCCCTCCACTTT. Translation gives CASRPDSEGSYNSPLHF.

This clonotype was observed a handful of times. The J gene is TRBJ2-7, the V gene TRBV6-5; TRBD1 matches at 9 bases. Trimming removed 6 bases from V and 5 bases from J; junction bases left unmatched: 11. Germline CDR1 reads MNHEY; CDR2 reads SVGAGI. The CDR3 runs 15 residues. Written as DNA, the CDR3 is TGTGCCAGCAGCCCCGGGACAGGGTTATCAAACGAGCAGTACGTC. Protein: CASSPGTGLSNEQYV.

This chain joins TRBV28 and TRBJ2-3; 8 positions match TRBD1. V lost 4 bases and J lost 4; bases outside the gene matches: 7. The CDR3 is 15 residues long. Germline V gene data show CDR1 as MDHEN and CDR2 as SYDVKM. The CDR3 region is CASSSGTGFADTQYF. CDR3 DNA sequence: TGTGCCAGCAGTTCAGGGACAGGTTTTGCAGATACGCAGTATTTT.

This clonotype was seen only a few times. This chain links TRBV7-8 with TRBJ1-1; 8 positions agree with TRBD1. V gave up 4 bases and J gave up 0 bases; unmatched junction bases: 10. The length of the CDR3 is 17 residues. Germline V CDR1 and CDR2: SGHVS, FQNEAQ. CDR3 bases: TGTGCCAGCAGCTACGACAGGGGAAAACGGATGAACACTGAAGCTTTCTTT. It codes for CASSYDRGKRMNTEAFF.

This clonotype has just a few counts. The CDR3 region has the DNA TGTGCCAGCAGTTTCAGGGGGGGCAAATTCCAAGAGACCCAGTACTTC. Its translation: CASSFRGGKFQETQYF. V and J are TRBV12-3 or TRBV12-4 and TRBJ2-5; the D gene could be TRBD1 or TRBD2 (7 bases each). The ends were cut back, 3 bases at V and 1 base at J, with 15 bases in the middle. The CDR3 has 16 amino acids.

CDR3 amino acids: CASSVGTAIQALHF. CDR3 nucleotides: TGTGCCAGCAGCGTAGGGACAGCAATTCAAGCCCTCCACTTT. V usage is TRBV9 and J usage is TRBJ1-6, with D perhaps matching TRBD1 (6 bases). Trimming removed 0 bases from V and 14 bases from J, with 15 bases in between. This CDR3 is 14 amino acids long. Germline V gene sequence: CDR1 SGDLS, CDR2 YYNGEE.

The chain carries TRBV10-3 and TRBJ1-1; D unresolved. The CDR3 is 12 residues long. V lost 8 bases, J lost 0 bases, and 7 bases lay in between. CDR1 is ENHRY and CDR2 is SYGVKD in the germline V gene. CDR3 bases: TGTGCCATCGGACGCTTGAACACTGAAGCTTTCTTT. Protein: CAIGRLNTEAFF.

This chain joins TRBV6-2 or TRBV6-3 and TRBJ2-2; maybe TRBD2 (6 bases). The CDR3 runs to 15 residues. The germline V and J ends were trimmed by 7 bases and 2 bases, with 14 bases remaining between them. Looked up from germline, CDR1 is MNHEY and CDR2 is SVGEGT. CDR3 residues: CASTHGGHNTGELFF. The CDR3, as DNA: TGTGCCAGCACCCATGGAGGGCACAACACCGGGGAGCTGTTTTTT.

The chain couples TRBV21-1 to TRBJ2-7; TRBD1, the table's D call, lacks a check against the DNA. TRBV21-1 is tagged as a pseudogene. The CDR3 extends over 10 amino acids. The CDR3 spells CASTGYEQYV. CDR3 DNA: TGTGCCAGCACGGGATACGAGCAGTACGTC.

This sequence joins TRBV30 and TRBJ1-1; D is unresolved. The ends were cut back, 2 bases at V and 5 bases at J, with 9 bases in the middle. This CDR3 is built from 12 residues. CDR1 and CDR2 from the germline V gene are GTSNPN and SVGIG (reference sequence). In nucleotides, the CDR3 is TGTGCCTGGAGTCCGGTAGGGACTGAAGCTTTCTTT. It specifies CAWSPVGTEAFF.

Turning to this clonotype: One junction end does not reproduce the germline sequence, and a read error may be involved. The chain has TRBV4-3 and TRBJ1-2, with 9 bases matching TRBD1. Germline V CDR1 and CDR2: LGHNA, YSLEER. The CDR3 is 14 residues long. CDR3 sequence (DNA): TGCGCCAGCAGCCTCACGAATGGACAGGGGACGGGACACTTC. As protein: CASSLTNGQGTGHF.

V gene TRBV30 combines with J gene TRBJ1-1; D ambiguous. The V gene's germline CDR1 is GTSNPN and CDR2 SVGIG (reference sequence). Trimming removed 0 bases at V and 6 bases at J, with 5 bases between. The CDR3 consists of 11 residues. The chain's CDR3 is CAWSVVAEAFF. Written as DNA, the CDR3 is TGTGCCTGGAGTGTGGTAGCTGAAGCTTTCTTT.

The CDR3 spells CASSPPRVGGTNEQFF. CDR3 in DNA: TGTGCCAGCAGCCCCCCCCGTGTCGGGGGAACCAATGAGCAGTTCTTC. The V gene is TRBV7-9, the J gene TRBJ2-1; TRBD2 is a possible D gene (6 bases). CDR1 and CDR2 from the germline V gene are SEHNR and FQNEAQ (reference sequence). The CDR3 contains 16 residues. V shed 5 bases and J shed 6 bases, with 20 bases lying between them. Complete variable domain (other parts from reference TRBV7-9 and TRBJ2-1): DTGVSQNPRHKITKRGQNVTFRCDPISEHNRLYWYRQTLGQGPEFLTYFQNEAQLEKSRLLSDRFSAERPKGSFSTLEIQRTEQGDSAMYLCASSPPRVGGTNEQFFGPGTRLTVL.

The V call is TRBV5-6, the J call TRBJ1-1; D is unresolved. In germline, CDR1 is SGHDT, CDR2 YYEEEE. The CDR3 length is 11 residues. With 2 bases removed from V and 7 bases from J, the gap between germline ends came to 6 bases. The CDR3 spells CASSLRFEAFF. CDR3 bases: TGTGCCAGCAGCTTACGGTTTGAAGCTTTCTTT.

The chain employs TRBV20-1 and TRBJ2-1; no firm D call. Trimming shortened V by 1 base and J by 5 bases, and 9 bases separated the two germline ends. The CDR3 has 13 amino acids. Germline loops: CDR1 DFQATT, CDR2 SNEGSKA (reference sequence). This CDR3 is CSARAPHHNEQFF. The CDR3 bases are TGCAGTGCTAGAGCCCCCCACCACAATGAGCAGTTCTTC.